This TCR beta chain is from a study of blood T cells in healthy people across ages. This CDR3 contains 16 residues. The ends lost 1 base at V and 1 base at J; junction bases unmatched: 5. The germline gives CDR1 DFQATT, CDR2 SNEGSKA (reference sequence). Study-wide results and limits: Investigators viewed diversity estimates from one million T cells as underestimates, the study reported.

As concerns this clonotype: Antigen specificity is unknown.

Next came a second PCR, run for 7 to 11 cycles, which used a sample-barcoded 5' primer along with a J-beta primer mix. The template-switch adaptor was a 5' adaptor with 12 random nucleotides. It tagged each cDNA molecule. TCRdb independently ran MiXCR on the 5' RACE reads; one entry per CDR3 protein. The repertoire holds about 800,000 distinct CDR3 sequences, with 20% to 30% as singletons. These data were also reused for a study on T cells of mothers and their children. Per that study: There were over 9.5 million TCR beta CDR3 reads from each mother and about 3 million from each child. There were no persistent microchimeric T cell clones detected.

The sequencing input was blood. This receptor was taken from a boy aged 10-17 years in good health. The V call is TRBV20-1, the J call TRBJ2-1; 9 nucleotides agree with TRBD2. The CDR3 is CSARVRGGRSYNEQFF. Here the CDR3 DNA reads TGCAGTGCTAGAGTGCGGGGGGGCAGATCCTACAATGAGCAGTTCTTC.